The present T cell receptor beta chain was sequenced within a study of T cell responses to AZD1222 COVID-19 vaccine. Study conclusions and caveats: Repertoires were obtained only post-peak T cell response. Regions 160-218 and 743-854 held dominance among vaccine-associated CD4 TCRs, which spanned spike. Just six AZD1222 recipients were seropositive at baseline. Mostly white British, mostly female donors; authors suggested clonal diversity may be underestimated.

Notes on this clone: Its antigen is currently unknown.

Some clones are missing from TCRdb's copy, which holds only in-frame ones; the method was immunoSEQ multiplex PCR. The sample lists around 70,000 clones; roughly 85% were seen once. V shed 9 bases and J shed 7 bases, with 16 bases lying between them. The CDR3 is 12 amino acids. Per the germline V gene, CDR1 is SGHDT and CDR2 is YYEEEE. The sequence was collected from an adult in good health. The genes are TRBV5-6 and TRBJ1-2; no firm D call. Sample: peripheral blood, taken on day 0 of AZD1222 vaccination. CDR3 DNA sequence: TGTGCCACCACTACATTCGACCGTGGCTACACCTTC. Its protein is CATTTFDRGYTF.